These 15 T cell receptor beta chains were all obtained from the same sample, sequenced in a study of T cell responses to AZD1222 COVID-19 vaccine. The data were produced by immunoSEQ multiplex PCR, yet TCRdb's version contains in-frame clones alone and is incomplete. The sample lists fewer than 200,000 clones, 70% to 90% occurring once. This specimen consisted of peripheral blood, obtained on day 0 of AZD1222 vaccination. The receptor source for this set is an adult in good health.

The V gene is TRBV5-8, the J gene TRBJ1-2, with 11 bases fitting TRBD1. The J segment lost 5 bases and the V segment lost 5 bases, leaving 8 bases of the junction unmatched. The CDR3 spans 15 residues. The germline V gene encodes CDR1 SGHTS and CDR2 YDEGEE. The CDR3 region has the DNA TGTGCCAGCAGTTCGCGGACAGGGGGCGCATATGGCTACACCTTC. Protein: CASSSRTGGAYGYTF.

The rearrangement joins TRBV7-2 to TRBJ1-2, with unresolved D. Between the trimmed V and J ends, which lost 1 base and 8 bases, there was a span of 17 bases. Germline V gene lookup returns CDR1 SGHTA and CDR2 FQGNSA. This CDR3 contains 15 residues. This chain's CDR3 is CASSLGSTSMRGYTF. The CDR3 coding sequence is TGTGCCAGCAGCTTAGGCAGCACCTCTATGAGAGGCTACACCTTC.

The chain carries TRBV5-4 and TRBJ2-5; 10 nucleotides align to TRBD2. Germline CDR1 and CDR2: SGHNT and YYREEE (reference sequence). The trim removed 1 base at V and 5 bases at J, leaving 5 bases unmatched. The CDR3 runs 15 residues. The CDR3 DNA reads TGTGCCAGCAGCTTGAGAAGCGGGAGGGCCGAGACCCAGTACTTC. The encoded protein is CASSLRSGRAETQYF.

The rearrangement uses TRBV7-8 and TRBJ2-1; no clear D. The germline CDR1 and CDR2 sequences are SGHVS and FQNEAQ. V lost 6 bases to trimming and J lost 11 bases, with 11 bases between them. This CDR3 spans 11 amino acids. This chain's CDR3 is CASSKRDKQFF. CDR3 DNA sequence: TGTGCCAGCAGTAAAAGGGATAAGCAGTTCTTC.

The rearrangement links TRBV9 to TRBJ2-7, with 8 bases matching TRBD2. With V trimmed by 3 bases and J by 0 bases, 5 bases remained unmatched. The germline CDR1 and CDR2 sequences are SGDLS and YYNGEE. The CDR3 runs to 15 residues. CDR3 sequence reads: CASSALAGSSYEQYF. The CDR3 DNA reads TGTGCCAGCAGCGCATTAGCGGGGAGCTCCTACGAGCAGTACTTC.

This sequence joins TRBV28 and TRBJ1-6; 7 bases map to TRBD1. The germline V gene has CDR1 MDHEN and CDR2 SYDVKM. This CDR3 comprises 15 residues. V dropped 6 bases and J dropped 5; count of bases not matched to a gene: 7. The CDR3 spells CASSRQGTNNSPLHF. CDR3 nucleotides: TGTGCCAGCAGCCGACAGGGCACGAATAATTCACCCCTCCACTTT.

CDR3: CASSLVSRHYEQYF. The CDR3 DNA sequence: TGTGCCAGCAGCTTGGTGTCGCGACACTACGAGCAGTACTTC. This chain connects TRBV5-6 to TRBJ2-7, with D uncertain. The CDR3 is 14 residues long. The ends were cut back, 0 bases at V and 3 bases at J, with 10 bases in the middle. Per the germline V gene, CDR1 is SGHDT and CDR2 is YYEEEE.

V gene TRBV5-6 combines with J gene TRBJ2-1; D ambiguous. This CDR3 is 11 amino acids long. CDR1 SGHDT and CDR2 YYEEEE come from the germline V gene. The germline V and J ends were trimmed by 0 bases and 7 bases, with 2 bases remaining between them. CDR3 amino acids: CASSLGNEQFF. DNA for the CDR3: TGTGCCAGCAGCTTGGGAAATGAGCAGTTCTTC.

The genes are TRBV2 and TRBJ1-6; no definite D call. V lost 1 base to trimming and J lost 10 bases, with 11 bases between them. CDR1 SNHLY and CDR2 FYNNEI come from the germline V gene. CDR3 length: 14 amino acids. The CDR3 DNA is TGTGCCAGCAGTGAAGACATGTCTGGATCACCCCTCCACTTT. It codes for CASSEDMSGSPLHF.

The chain employs TRBV6-6 and TRBJ1-2, with no clear D. There are 15 residues in the CDR3. From germline, CDR1 is MNHNY and CDR2 SVGAGI (reference sequence). Trimming removed 2 bases from V and 0 bases from J, with 10 bases in between. The CDR3: CASSYPGEANYGYTF. DNA of the CDR3: TGTGCCAGCAGTTACCCAGGAGAAGCTAACTATGGCTACACCTTC.

V is TRBV6-2 or TRBV6-3 and J is TRBJ2-4; 8 bases map to TRBD2. The CDR3 consists of 14 residues. With 6 bases clipped from V and 7 bases from J, the junction kept 8 bases outside the gene matches. Germline values: CDR1 MNHEY, CDR2 SVGEGT. Here the CDR3 reads CASSTGGRGNIQYF. The CDR3 DNA follows: TGTGCCAGCAGCACGGGAGGGCGAGGCAACATTCAGTACTTC.

The sample holds one count of this clone. The chain recombines TRBV7-3 with TRBJ2-2, with TRBD2 matching over 10 bases. V shed 3 bases and J 2 bases; nucleotides not matched to a gene: 3. Germline V CDR1 and CDR2: SGHTA, FQGTGA. This CDR3 contains 16 residues. The chain's CDR3 is CASSFRTSGNTGELFF. As DNA, the CDR3 is TGTGCCAGCAGCTTTCGGACTAGCGGCAACACCGGGGAGCTGTTTTTT.

V and J are TRBV5-6 and TRBJ2-4; a possible D gene is TRBD2 (5 bases). Germline CDR1 reads SGHDT; CDR2 reads YYEEEE. This CDR3 has 15 amino acids. Trimming left V 4 bases short and J 0 bases short, with 11 bases between. The DNA of the CDR3 is TGTGCCAGCAGCGCGGGTCAACTAGCCAAAAACATTCAGTACTTC. Amino acid sequence: CASSAGQLAKNIQYF.

Turning to this clone: The germline gene is not matched at one end of the junction; a read error may be the cause. V is TRBV28 and J is TRBJ1-3; D remains unclear. The CDR3 extends over 15 amino acids. Germline V gene sequence: CDR1 MDHEN, CDR2 SYDVKM. DNA of the CDR3: TGTGCCAGCAGTTTATCCACCCTCTCTGCAAACACCATATATTTT. Its protein product is CASSLSTLSANTIYF.

The V and J genes are TRBV3-1 (or the pseudogene TRBV3-2) and TRBJ2-7; D is uncertain. Trimming stripped 2 bases from V and 0 bases from J, with 11 bases between. Germline assignment: CDR1 LGHDT and CDR2 YNNKEL (reference sequence). The CDR3 sequence is 15 residues long. Here the CDR3 reads CASSQLVRSSYEQYF. The CDR3 DNA reads TGTGCCAGCAGCCAACTTGTGCGGAGCTCCTACGAGCAGTACTTC.